This is a list of T cell receptor beta chains from one sample in a study of T cell responses to AZD1222 COVID-19 vaccine. Generated by immunoSEQ multiplex PCR, the TCRdb table keeps only in-frame clones and is missing some. In the table there are about 85,000 clones, about 86% of which are singletons. Sample: peripheral blood, taken on day 0 of AZD1222 vaccination. All receptors derive from an adult in good health. The CDR3 runs from the conserved cysteine through the conserved F or W. D genes are given only for firm matches. The size field is filled for only some rows; it gives once, few, many or a size class.

D | size | J | V | DNA | CDR3
NA | once | TRBJ2-3 | TRBV25-1 | TGTGCCAGCAGTCGGGCAGATACGCAGTATTTT | CASSRADTQYF
NA | NA | TRBJ1-2 | TRBV28 | TGTGCCAGCAGTTTACTCACTAACTATGGCTACACCTTC | CASSLLTNYGYTF
NA | NA | TRBJ2-1 | TRBV27 | TGTGCCAGCAGCCTCGGGACTTACAATGAGCAGTTCTTC | CASSLGTYNEQFF
NA | NA | TRBJ2-7 | TRBV6-2/TRBV6-3 | TGTGCCAGCAGTTACCCCGTGACCTACGAGCAGTACTTC | CASSYPVTYEQYF
NA | NA | TRBJ1-1 | TRBV29-1 | TGCAGCGTAGGGCCCTCGGGGGCAGGGGATAACACTGAAGCTTTCTTT | CSVGPSGAGDNTEAFF
NA | NA | TRBJ1-5 | TRBV5-8 | TGTGCCAGCATCCTCGGGGGTTACGGCAATCAGCCCCAGCATTTT | CASILGGYGNQPQHF
NA | NA | TRBJ2-1 | TRBV7-2 | TGTGCCAGCAGCCGCTTGGGTGGGAGTAGTGAGCAGTTCTTC | CASSRLGGSSEQFF
TRBD1 | few | TRBJ2-7 | TRBV25-1 | TGTGCCAGCCGGGACAGGGGTAAGTACGAGCAGTACTTC | CASRDRGKYEQYF
NA | NA | TRBJ1-5 | TRBV7-9 | TGTGCCAGCAGCGCGGGGGATCAGCCCCAGCATTTT | CASSAGDQPQHF
NA | NA | TRBJ2-5 | TRBV21-1 | TGTGCCAGCAGCAACAGATACGGCACCTTCGGGGAGACCCAGTACTTC | CASSNRYGTFGETQYF
NA | NA | TRBJ2-1 | TRBV21-1 | TGTGCCAGCAGCGAGAACTACAATGAGCAGTTCTTC | CASSENYNEQFF
NA | once | TRBJ1-2 | TRBV7-2 | TGTGCCAGCAGCTTAGCGCAGGGCCTGGGAGAGGATGGCTACACCTTC | CASSLAQGLGEDGYTF
NA | NA | TRBJ2-1 | TRBV6-6 | TGTGCCAGCAGTTACTCAACAGGGAACAATGAGCAGTTCTTC | CASSYSTGNNEQFF
TRBD2 | NA | TRBJ2-1 | TRBV12-3/TRBV12-4 | TGTGCCAGCAGACTCGCCGGGGGGGATGAGCAGTTCTTC | CASRLAGGDEQFF
NA | NA | TRBJ2-7 | TRBV11-2 | TGTGCCAGCAGCCCGGCCAGGGCGTCCTACGAGCAGTACTTC | CASSPARASYEQYF
TRBD2 | NA | TRBJ2-2 | TRBV7-6 | TGTGCCAGCAGCCCGGGACTAGCGGGAGGGCTGTTAAGGACCGGGGAGCTGTTTTTT | CASSPGLAGGLLRTGELFF
TRBD1 | NA | TRBJ2-1 | TRBV27 | TGTGCCAGCAGCCCGAGGGACAGCGGAATCGATGAGCAGTTCTTC | CASSPRDSGIDEQFF
TRBD1 | NA | TRBJ1-3 | TRBV11-2 | TGTGCCAGCAGCCCAGGACAGGCATACTCTGGAAACACCATATATTTT | CASSPGQAYSGNTIYF
NA | NA | TRBJ1-5 | TRBV19 | TGTGCCAGTAGTCCCCCAGGAGGTCAGCCCCAGCATTTT | CASSPPGGQPQHF
NA | NA | TRBJ1-3 | TRBV7-2 | TGTGCCAGCAGCTTTTTAACAGGGACAGGAAACACCATATATTTT | CASSFLTGTGNTIYF
NA | NA | TRBJ2-2 | TRBV11-2 | TGTGCCAGCTCGGGCATGAACACCGGGGAGCTGTTTTTT | CASSGMNTGELFF
TRBD1 | NA | TRBJ2-5 | TRBV28 | TGTGCCAGCAGTTTTGCCCCCCCGGGACAGGGCCGAGAGACCCAGTACTTC | CASSFAPPGQGRETQYF
NA | NA | TRBJ2-3 | TRBV10-1 | TGCGCCAGCACGGGGTACGGGCAGTATTTT | CASTGYGQYF
NA | NA | TRBJ2-1 | TRBV6-4 | TGTGCCAGCAGTGACTCTGGGCGACCGGGGTTGCAGTTCTTC | CASSDSGRPGLQFF
TRBD1 | few | TRBJ1-1 | TRBV19 | TGTGCCAGTAGTATGAAAAGGACAGGGGGCACTGAAGCTTTCTTT | CASSMKRTGGTEAFF
TRBD1 | NA | TRBJ1-1 | TRBV19 | TGTGCCAGTAGTATACGGGGACAGGCGAACACTGAAGCTTTCTTT | CASSIRGQANTEAFF
TRBD1 | NA | TRBJ1-1 | TRBV10-3 | TGTGCCATCAGTTACCGGACAGGTTCGAACACTGAAGCTTTCTTT | CAISYRTGSNTEAFF
NA | NA | TRBJ2-7 | TRBV5-6 | TGTGCCAGCAGCTTGTCGGCCTACGAGCAGTACTTC | CASSLSAYEQYF
TRBD1 | NA | TRBJ1-1 | TRBV2 | TGTGCCAGCAGACGGACAGGGGGCTTTTACACTGAAGCTTTCTTT | CASRRTGGFYTEAFF
NA | NA | TRBJ2-1 | TRBV6-5 | TGTGCCAGCAGTTATCGGGGATCGGGGGATGAGCAGTTCTTC | CASSYRGSGDEQFF
TRBD1 | few | TRBJ1-5 | TRBV19 | TGTGCCAGTAGTATGGGGCACCAGGGGGATCAGCCCCAGCATTTT | CASSMGHQGDQPQHF
TRBD1 | once | TRBJ1-2 | TRBV4-2 | TGTGCCAGCAGACCCTTGACAGGGGACTGGTTAGGGGGCTACACCTTC | CASRPLTGDWLGGYTF
TRBD1 | NA | TRBJ1-2 | TRBV19 | TGTGCCAGTAGTACCCGGACAGGAGACTATAACTATGGCTACACCTTC | CASSTRTGDYNYGYTF
NA | NA | TRBJ1-5 | TRBV24-1 | TGTGCCACCAGTGATCCGGGGGTCCGCAATCAGCCCCAGCATTTT | CATSDPGVRNQPQHF
NA | NA | TRBJ1-5 | TRBV4-3 | TGCGCCAGCAGCCAAGTAGGGGGGCAGCCCCAGCATTTT | CASSQVGGQPQHF
NA | NA | TRBJ1-1 | TRBV5-4 | TGTGCCAGCAGCCCTGAGGGGGTTGAAGCTTTCTTT | CASSPEGVEAFF
TRBD2 | few | TRBJ2-2 | TRBV9 | TGTGCCAGCAGCACTAGTGGGGCGGGAGGGCCTTTGGCCGGGGAGCTGTTTTTT | CASSTSGAGGPLAGELFF
TRBD2 | NA | TRBJ2-3 | TRBV5-1 | TGCGCCAGCAGCCACGGGACTAGCGGGAAAGACGATACGCAGTATTTT | CASSHGTSGKDDTQYF
TRBD2 | NA | TRBJ2-3 | TRBV4-3 | TGCGCCAGCAGCCAAGTAATAGCGGGAGGTTTAAATACGCAGTATTTT | CASSQVIAGGLNTQYF
TRBD1 | NA | TRBJ2-7 | TRBV5-1 | TGCGCCAGCAGCTTCGGGACAGGGGGCTACGAGCAGTACTTC | CASSFGTGGYEQYF
NA | NA | TRBJ2-1 | TRBV6-2/TRBV6-3 | TGTGCCAGCAGTTACGCTCCTTACAATGAGCAGTTCTTC | CASSYAPYNEQFF
NA | NA | TRBJ2-5 | TRBV7-9 | TGTGCCAGCAGCCCAACGGAGGAGACCCAGTACTTC | CASSPTEETQYF
TRBD2 | NA | TRBJ2-2 | TRBV19 | TGTGCCAGTAGACTAGCGGGATTCACCGGGGAGCTGTTTTTT | CASRLAGFTGELFF
TRBD1 | NA | TRBJ1-3 | TRBV11-3 | TGTGCCAGCAGCCCGGGGACAGGGGGCGATCCGGACACCATATATTTT | CASSPGTGGDPDTIYF
NA | NA | TRBJ1-1 | TRBV27 | TGTGCCAGCACTACTTGGGACGGTGAAGCTTTCTTT | CASTTWDGEAFF
TRBD1 | NA | TRBJ2-7 | TRBV7-3 | TGTGCCAGCAGCTTAAGCACAGGGGCCGAGCAGTACTTC | CASSLSTGAEQYF
NA | NA | TRBJ2-1 | TRBV4-2 | TGTGCCAGCAGCCAAGAGGTCGGAACCTACAATGAGCAGTTCTTC | CASSQEVGTYNEQFF
NA | once | TRBJ2-7 | TRBV7-2 | TGTGCCAGCAGCTTTTCAGAGGGGTACGAGCAGTACTTC | CASSFSEGYEQYF
NA | few | TRBJ1-1 | TRBV7-3 | TGTGCCAGCAGCTTAGGGGGGACGAACACTGAAGCTTTCTTT | CASSLGGTNTEAFF
NA | NA | TRBJ1-1 | TRBV6-5 | TGTGCCAGCAGTTACTCGAGACCCAGGCAGGGCACTGAAGCTTTCTTT | CASSYSRPRQGTEAFF
NA | NA | TRBJ2-1 | TRBV7-8 | TGTGCCAGCAGCCCTCTGAACAATGAGCAGTTCTTC | CASSPLNNEQFF
NA | NA | TRBJ2-1 | TRBV5-6 | TGTGCCAGCAGCTCAGGGGCCACCTTCAATGAGCAGTTCTTC | CASSSGATFNEQFF
TRBD1 | NA | TRBJ2-7 | TRBV4-1 | TGCGCCAGCAGCCATCAAACAGGGGGCTACGAGCAGTACTTC | CASSHQTGGYEQYF
TRBD1 | few | TRBJ2-5 | TRBV11-2 | TGTGCCAGCAGGTCCGGGACAGGGGGGTTCGGACGCCAAGAGACCCAGTACTTC | CASRSGTGGFGRQETQYF
NA | NA | TRBJ2-7 | TRBV4-1 | TGCGCCAGCAGCCAAGTCGATAGGACGTACGAGCAGTACTTC | CASSQVDRTYEQYF